The present TCR beta chain was sequenced within a study of T cell responses to AZD1222 COVID-19 vaccine (dated by TCRdb to the early 2020s). Looking at the study overall: TCR sequencing covered some 250 trial participants: 200 to 220 given two doses of AZD1222 and 26 given two doses of MenACWY control vaccine. Enrollment into the trials was organized by age into subgroups of 18-55, 56-69 and 70-plus years, and those subgroups contained roughly 150, 30 and 60 TCR-sequenced participants, respectively.

The sample's time point label, in plain terms: about 28 days (+/-7) after the second vaccine dose. AZD1222 recipients whose second dose came at about 4 weeks and those whose second dose came at about 12 weeks were combined into one group, since spike-specific TCR depth and breadth did not differ between the two schedules. Samples from vaccinated people were obtained from the UK trials COV001 and COV002, which included a single-blind randomized controlled phase 2/3 trial of AZD1222 (ChAdOx1 nCoV-19) in healthy adults. Trial participant PBMC samples were collected at day 0 and day 28 after the second dose for TCRbeta chain sequencing. The CDR3 regions of human TCRbeta chains were subjected to immunosequencing. Regarding the original processing steps: Repertoire TCRs were checked for matches against a reference library of SARS-CoV-2-specific TCRs that had been generated using the MIRA antigen-specificity platform. Breadth was defined as the fraction of unique TCRs that were SARS-CoV-2-associated, and depth was defined as the fraction of total T cells that were SARS-CoV-2-associated. Using the MIRA data, each spike-specific TCR was assigned both to the spike region to which the TCR was reactive and to a CD4 or CD8 class. Log10-transformed breadth and depth values were compared by one-way ANOVA with Sidak's multiple comparisons tests. Imported from immuneACCESS, the table was reduced by TCRdb to in-frame sequences with V and J called. These copies leave out some clones; in studies compared against another copy, an unresolved V gene accounts for under half, and the cause of the remainder is not known. V and J calls and clone size come straight from that table; D and trimming were deduced from the DNA. A total of 150,000 to 200,000 clones appear in this sample, around nine tenths of them only once. The ten top clones hold 11% of the sample.

Comment on this clone: It lacks a known antigen. Base qualities were left out, and no much larger clone turns up one base away.

Its CDR3 holds 16 amino acids, cysteine through phenylalanine. CDR3 DNA only is kept here, 48 bases in frame from base 1. CDR1 KGHSH and CDR2 LQKENI were looked up in the germline V gene. Deletion took 3 bases off V and 14 bases off J, with a span of 25 bases between the germline ends. Study-wide conclusions, independent of this receptor: Participants were mostly white British and included more females than males, and it was suggested by the authors that clonal diversity may have been underestimated. The vaccine-associated CD4 TCRs covered the entire spike protein, and the dominant responses fell in regions 160-218 and 743-854. Nearly half of unique spike-specific TCRs reportedly recognized epitopes outside regions mutated in the B.1.351 and B.1.1.7 variants. Conclusions about previously exposed vaccinees are limited because only five or six AZD1222 recipients were SARS-CoV-2 seropositive at baseline. The 56-69-year group was small, and its depth increase did not reach significance, likely because of low power. Because no samples from the day 14 peak response were available, repertoires could be characterized only after the peak T cell response. Spike-specific TCR breadth and depth rose significantly after two AZD1222 doses compared with day 0 and with MenACWY recipients.

The V and J segments used are TRBV18 and TRBJ1-4; the D region possibly corresponds to TRBD1 (6 bases align). This specimen was peripheral blood, taken 28 days after the second AZD1222 dose. The receptor's source is an adult who received the AZD1222 COVID-19 vaccine. The DNA reads TGTGCCAGCTCACCCACCGGGACACCGGGTCCCCATGGGCTGTTTTTT. It encodes CASSPTGTPGPHGLFF.